These 15 T cell receptor beta chains originate from one sample sequenced in a study of blood T cell repertoires in COVID-19 (dated by TCRdb to about 2020). Preparation of the library involved the immunoSEQ multiplex PCR assay. Sourced from immuneACCESS, this table was stored by TCRdb with only in-frame sequences that have V and J called. A share of the clones is absent; for the studies checked, an unresolved V gene accounts for under half, and the remainder has no known explanation. The sample table records just over 350,000 clones; more than 85% of these occur just once. Jointly, the top ten make up 2.5% to 3% of the sample. The sequenced sample was PBMCs or T cells enriched from blood (not recorded which). Receptors originate from a woman aged 25 to 45 who had recovered from COVID-19.

The gene calls are TRBV5-1 and TRBJ1-2; possible D gene TRBD1, 6 bases. The CDR3 sequence is 16 residues long. V lost 4 bases and J lost 2, with 18 bases in between. CDR1 and CDR2 from the germline V gene are SGHRS and YFSETQ. CDR3 sequence reads: CASSPTFGQSNYGYTF. The CDR3 coding sequence is TGCGCCAGCAGCCCGACATTCGGACAGTCAAACTATGGCTACACCTTC. The variable domain in full, with the rest retrieved from reference TRBV5-1 and TRBJ1-2, is KAGVTQTPRYLIKTRGQQVTLSCSPISGHRSVSWYQQTPGQGLQFLFEYFSETQRNKGNFPGRFSGRQFSNSRSEMNVSTLELGDSALYLCASSPTFGQSNYGYTFGSGTRLTVV.

V gene TRBV18 combines with J gene TRBJ1-5, with 8 bases matching TRBD1. The CDR3 is 18 residues long. Germline CDR1 reads KGHSH; CDR2 reads LQKENI. The junction had 15 bases not matched to a gene; V was cut back by 1 base and J by 7 bases. CDR3 in amino acids: CASSPLAPDRVAYQPQHF. Written as DNA, the CDR3 is TGTGCCAGCTCACCACTCGCCCCGGACAGGGTTGCTTACCAGCCCCAGCATTTT.

This clone was seen a few times. The chain links TRBV5-1 to TRBJ2-7, with D perhaps matching TRBD2 (5 bases). V lost 0 bases and J lost 1, with 11 bases in between. The CDR3 runs 15 residues. Germline V gives CDR1 SGHRS, CDR2 YFSETQ. Here the CDR3 reads CASSLGGKVSYEQYF. CDR3 DNA: TGCGCCAGCAGCTTGGGAGGGAAGGTATCCTACGAGCAGTACTTC. The whole variable domain, filled in from reference TRBV5-1 and TRBJ2-7, reads KAGVTQTPRYLIKTRGQQVTLSCSPISGHRSVSWYQQTPGQGLQFLFEYFSETQRNKGNFPGRFSGRQFSNSRSEMNVSTLELGDSALYLCASSLGGKVSYEQYFGPGTRLTVT.

As for this clone: The same CDR3 is also encoded by other DNA sequences in this sample. The rearrangement uses TRBV6-2 or TRBV6-3 and TRBJ2-5, with 7 bases that match TRBD2. V shed 0 bases and J 2 bases; nucleotides not matched to a gene: 0. Per the germline V gene, CDR1 is MNHEY and CDR2 is SVGEGT. The CDR3 is made up of 14 amino acids. CDR3 DNA sequence: TGTGCCAGCAGTTACTCGGGAGGGCAAGAGACCCAGTACTTC. This gives the protein CASSYSGGQETQYF.

J is TRBJ2-5 and V is TRBV9; 8 bases align to TRBD2. This CDR3 spans 18 amino acids. CDR1 is SGDLS and CDR2 is YYNGEE in the germline V gene. V shed 3 bases and J 2 bases; nucleotides not matched to a gene: 15. CDR3 bases: TGTGCCAGCAGCGAACTACCCCCGCCAGCGGGGGAACAAGAGACCCAGTACTTC. Protein product: CASSELPPPAGEQETQYF.

V is TRBV28 and J is TRBJ1-2, with D possibly TRBD1 on 5 matching bases. The CDR3 has 15 residues. Per germline, CDR1 MDHEN and CDR2 SYDVKM. Trimming left V 5 bases short and J 2 bases short, with 15 bases between. The chain's CDR3 is CASSPPNRSNYGYTF. The CDR3 DNA reads TGTGCCAGCAGTCCACCCAACAGGAGCAACTATGGCTACACCTTC.

The chain couples TRBV14 to TRBJ1-1; 10 bases fit TRBD1. With 3 bases clipped from V and 6 bases from J, the junction kept 7 bases outside the gene matches. This CDR3 has 15 amino acids. The germline V gene has CDR1 SGHDN and CDR2 FVKESK. CDR3 loop: CASSQSGQGLPEAFF. The CDR3 nucleotides read TGTGCCAGCAGCCAGTCGGGACAGGGGCTCCCTGAAGCTTTCTTT. Combining the CDR3 with reference TRBV14 and TRBJ1-1 gives the whole variable domain EAGVTQFPSHSVIEKGQTVTLRCDPISGHDNLYWYRRVMGKEIKFLLHFVKESKQDESGMPNNRFLAERTGGTYSTLKVQPAELEDSGVYFCASSQSGQGLPEAFFGQGTRLTVV.

In DNA, the CDR3 is TGTGCCAGCAGCTTCCTTGTGAACACTGAAGCTTTCTTT. Translated: CASSFLVNTEAFF. The J gene is TRBJ1-1, the V gene TRBV7-9, with no clear D. From germline, CDR1 is SEHNR and CDR2 FQNEAQ (reference sequence). CDR3 size: 13 residues. Trimming shortened V by 3 bases and J by 0 bases, and 5 bases separated the two germline ends.

This clone was counted a few times. The chain combines TRBV6-5 with TRBJ1-2, with TRBD1 matching over 8 bases. This CDR3 has 15 residues. Unmatched junction bases numbered 4, after V lost 4 bases and J lost 0 bases. Germline V gene sequence: CDR1 MNHEY, CDR2 SVGAGI. CDR3: CASSLGTGANYGYTF. CDR3 DNA: TGTGCCAGCAGTTTAGGGACAGGAGCTAACTATGGCTACACCTTC.

This clone was seen at least ten times. V and J are TRBV27 and TRBJ1-4; D is possibly TRBD1 (6 bases). Trimming took 4 bases from V and 3 from J, leaving 21 bases between them. The germline V gene encodes CDR1 MNHEY and CDR2 SMNVEV (reference sequence). This CDR3 region has 18 residues. The CDR3 DNA is TGTGCCAGCAGTTCCCGACCCACAGGGTTGAGGGCTAATGAAAAACTGTTTTTT. It specifies CASSSRPTGLRANEKLFF.

J is TRBJ1-6 and V is TRBV5-1; 7 bases agree with TRBD1. The CDR3 length is 15 residues. V trimming: 0 bases; J trimming: 5 bases; junction bases outside the gene matches: 2. Germline V gene data show CDR1 as SGHRS and CDR2 as YFSETQ. Here the CDR3 DNA reads TGCGCCAGCAGCTTGGCACAGGGGAATAATTCACCCCTCCACTTT. The encoded protein is CASSLAQGNNSPLHF.

This clone has only one observation. The V and J genes are TRBV2 and TRBJ2-7; D possibly corresponds to TRBD1 (5 bases). With 6 bases removed from V and 2 bases from J, the gap between germline ends came to 8 bases. The CDR3 is made up of 12 amino acids. The germline V gene has CDR1 SNHLY and CDR2 FYNNEI. The CDR3 DNA reads TGTGCCAGCAGACAGGCCACCTACGAGCAGTACTTC. Its protein is CASRQATYEQYF.

For the CDR3, the DNA is TGTGCCAGCAGCTTGCTCCCCGGGACAGGGCGTACAGATACGCAGTATTTT. Translation: CASSLLPGTGRTDTQYF. The chain combines TRBV14 with TRBJ2-3, with 9 bases matching TRBD1. The V segment lost 5 bases and the J segment 3 bases; nucleotides outside the gene matches: 12. The CDR3 loop spans 17 amino acids. Germline CDR1 and CDR2: SGHDN and FVKESK.

The gene calls are TRBV11-3 and TRBJ2-7, with 7 bases matching TRBD2. The CDR3 loop spans 19 amino acids. Germline CDR1 is SGHNT and CDR2 is YENEEA. Losses at the gene ends were 1 base for V and 5 bases for J; bases not matched to a gene: 20. The CDR3 nucleotides are TGTGCCAGCAGCTTAGCCAACTTCTATGGGAGGCTAGCGGTAAACGAGCAGTACTTC. It codes for CASSLANFYGRLAVNEQYF.

V usage is TRBV3-1 (or the pseudogene TRBV3-2) and J usage is TRBJ2-5; D is unresolved. With 4 bases removed from V and 5 bases from J, the gap between germline ends came to 5 bases. Germline assignment: CDR1 LGHDT and CDR2 YNNKEL (reference sequence). The CDR3 is 11 amino acids. The CDR3 DNA is TGTGCCAGCAGCCTCGGGGAGACCCAGTACTTC. Amino acids: CASSLGETQYF.